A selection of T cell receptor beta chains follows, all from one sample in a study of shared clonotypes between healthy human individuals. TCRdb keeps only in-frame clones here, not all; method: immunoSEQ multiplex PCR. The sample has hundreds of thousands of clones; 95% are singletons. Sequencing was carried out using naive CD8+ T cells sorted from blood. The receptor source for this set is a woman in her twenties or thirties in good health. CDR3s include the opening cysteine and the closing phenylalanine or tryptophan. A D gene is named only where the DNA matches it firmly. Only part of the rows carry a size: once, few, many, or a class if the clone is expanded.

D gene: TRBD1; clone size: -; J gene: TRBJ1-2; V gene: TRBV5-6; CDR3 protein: CASSPIGTGGHYGYTF; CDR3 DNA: TGTGCCAGCAGCCCAATAGGGACAGGGGGCCACTATGGCTACACCTTC
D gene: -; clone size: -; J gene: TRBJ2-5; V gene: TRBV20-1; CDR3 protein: CSARGQTQYF; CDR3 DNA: TGCAGTGCTAGGGGACAGACCCAGTACTTC
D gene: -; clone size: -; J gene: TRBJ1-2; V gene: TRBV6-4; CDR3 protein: CASSDGTINYGYTF; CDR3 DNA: TGTGCCAGCAGTGACGGGACAATTAACTATGGCTACACCTTC
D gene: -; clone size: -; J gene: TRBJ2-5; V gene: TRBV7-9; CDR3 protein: CASSLSSPRGSETQYF; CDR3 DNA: TGTGCCAGCAGCTTATCTTCCCCAAGGGGTTCGGAGACCCAGTACTTC
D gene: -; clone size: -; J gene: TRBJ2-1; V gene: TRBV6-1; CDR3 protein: CASSEYINNDEQFF; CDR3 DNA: TGTGCCAGCAGTGAATATATAAACAACGATGAGCAGTTCTTC
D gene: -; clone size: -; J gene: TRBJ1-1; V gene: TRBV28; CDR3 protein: CASSLWANTEAFF; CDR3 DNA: TGTGCCAGCAGTTTATGGGCGAACACTGAAGCTTTCTTT
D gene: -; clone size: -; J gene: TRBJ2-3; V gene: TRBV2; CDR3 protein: CASSSGSYGDTQYF; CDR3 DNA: TGTGCCAGCAGTTCCGGGAGTTATGGGGATACGCAGTATTTT
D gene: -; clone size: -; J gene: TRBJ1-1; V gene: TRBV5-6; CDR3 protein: CASSLGVGSEAFF; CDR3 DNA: TGTGCCAGCAGCTTGGGCGTCGGCAGTGAAGCTTTCTTT
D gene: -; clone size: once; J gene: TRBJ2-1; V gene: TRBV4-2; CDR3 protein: CASSQTRSAGDEQFF; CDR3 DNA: TGTGCCAGCAGCCAAACCCGTAGTGCCGGCGATGAGCAGTTCTTC
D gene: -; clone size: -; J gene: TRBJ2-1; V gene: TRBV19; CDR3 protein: CASRPRLSSYNEQFF; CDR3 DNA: TGTGCCAGTAGACCCAGGTTGAGCTCCTACAATGAGCAGTTCTTC
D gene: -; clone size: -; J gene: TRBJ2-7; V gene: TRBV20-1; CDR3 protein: CIASYEQYF; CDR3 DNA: TGCATCGCCTCTTACGAGCAGTACTTC
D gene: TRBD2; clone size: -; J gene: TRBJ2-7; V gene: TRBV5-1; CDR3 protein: CATTPGLASLEQYF; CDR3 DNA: TGCGCCACCACACCGGGACTAGCTAGTCTCGAGCAGTACTTC
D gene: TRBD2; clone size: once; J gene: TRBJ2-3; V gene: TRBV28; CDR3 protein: CASGGTNTDTQYF; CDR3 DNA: TGTGCCAGTGGGGGGACTAACACAGATACGCAGTATTTT
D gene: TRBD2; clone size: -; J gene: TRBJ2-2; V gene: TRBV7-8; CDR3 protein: CASSLYEWREGFTGELFF; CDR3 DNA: TGTGCCAGCAGCTTATATGAGTGGCGGGAGGGCTTTACCGGGGAGCTGTTTTTT
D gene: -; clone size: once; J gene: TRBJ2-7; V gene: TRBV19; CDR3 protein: CASSMAGPYEQYF; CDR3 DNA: TGTGCCAGTAGTATGGCCGGGCCCTACGAGCAGTACTTC
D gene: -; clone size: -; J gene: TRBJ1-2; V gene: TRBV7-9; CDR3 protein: CASSPVGAIGYTF; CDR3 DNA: TGTGCCAGCAGCCCGGTTGGGGCTATTGGCTACACCTTC
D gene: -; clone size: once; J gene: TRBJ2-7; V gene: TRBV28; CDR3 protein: CASSPSGTEQYF; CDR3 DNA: TGTGCCAGCAGCCCCTCAGGGACCGAGCAGTACTTC
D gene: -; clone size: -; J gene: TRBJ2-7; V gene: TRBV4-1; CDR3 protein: CASSSAPSYEQYF; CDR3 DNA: TGCGCCAGCAGCTCTGCCCCTTCCTACGAGCAGTACTTC
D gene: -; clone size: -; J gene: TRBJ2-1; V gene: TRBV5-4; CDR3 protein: CASKSGSYNEQFF; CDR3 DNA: TGTGCCAGCAAAAGCGGGTCCTACAATGAGCAGTTCTTC
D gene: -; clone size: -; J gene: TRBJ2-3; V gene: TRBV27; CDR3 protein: CASTAGGFDTQYF; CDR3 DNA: TGTGCCAGCACCGCGGGTGGGTTCGATACGCAGTATTTT
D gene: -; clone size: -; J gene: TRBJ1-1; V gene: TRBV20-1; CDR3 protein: CSAPNTEAFF; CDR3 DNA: TGCAGTGCACCGAACACTGAAGCTTTCTTT
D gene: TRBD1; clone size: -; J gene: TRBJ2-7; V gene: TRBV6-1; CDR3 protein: CASSEAPGQSHYEQYF; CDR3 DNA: TGTGCCAGCAGTGAAGCACCGGGACAGAGCCACTACGAGCAGTACTTC
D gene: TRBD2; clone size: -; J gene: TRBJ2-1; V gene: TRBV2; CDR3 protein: CASSLRGGSGGEQFF; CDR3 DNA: TGTGCCAGCAGCCTAAGGGGCGGGAGCGGCGGTGAGCAGTTCTTC
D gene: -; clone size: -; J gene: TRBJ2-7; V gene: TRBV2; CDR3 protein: CASSVGGKSYEQYF; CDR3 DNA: TGTGCCAGCAGTGTTGGCGGAAAATCTTACGAGCAGTACTTC
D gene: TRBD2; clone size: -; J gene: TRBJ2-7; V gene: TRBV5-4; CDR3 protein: CASSYRGGRVDEQYF; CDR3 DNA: TGTGCCAGCAGCTATAGGGGCGGGAGGGTCGACGAGCAGTACTTC
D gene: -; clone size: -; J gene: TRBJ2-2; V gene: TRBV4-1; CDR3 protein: CASSQVRSRREGGELFF; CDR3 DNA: TGCGCCAGCAGCCAAGTTCGATCGCGGAGGGAAGGCGGGGAGCTGTTTTTT
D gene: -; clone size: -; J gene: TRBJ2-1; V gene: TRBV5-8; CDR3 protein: CASSNPIWDGSSYNEQFF; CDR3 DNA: TGTGCCAGCAGCAATCCGATCTGGGACGGAAGCTCCTACAATGAGCAGTTCTTC
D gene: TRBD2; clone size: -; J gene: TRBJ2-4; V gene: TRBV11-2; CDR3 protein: CASQAGVQAKNIQYF; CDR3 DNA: TGTGCCAGCCAAGCGGGAGTTCAAGCCAAAAACATTCAGTACTTC
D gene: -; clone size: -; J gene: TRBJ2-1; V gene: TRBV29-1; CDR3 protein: CSVEFNYNEQFF; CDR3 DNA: TGCAGCGTTGAATTTAACTACAATGAGCAGTTCTTC
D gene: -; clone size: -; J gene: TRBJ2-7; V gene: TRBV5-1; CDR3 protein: CASSDGGRRTYEQYF; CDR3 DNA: TGCGCCAGCAGCGACGGGGGACGTCGTACCTACGAGCAGTACTTC
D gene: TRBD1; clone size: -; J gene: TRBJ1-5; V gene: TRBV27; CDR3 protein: CASSLGQGSGSNQPQHF; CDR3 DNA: TGTGCCAGCAGTCTGGGACAGGGAAGTGGTAGCAATCAGCCCCAGCATTTT
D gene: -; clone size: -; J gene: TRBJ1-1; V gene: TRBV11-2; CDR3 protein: CASSSMPVEAFF; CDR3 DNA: TGTGCCAGCAGCTCGATGCCCGTTGAAGCTTTCTTT
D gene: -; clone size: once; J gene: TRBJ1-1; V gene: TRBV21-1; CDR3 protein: CASSKTGSRGTEAFF; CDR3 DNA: TGTGCCAGCAGCAAAACAGGGTCTCGAGGAACTGAAGCTTTCTTT
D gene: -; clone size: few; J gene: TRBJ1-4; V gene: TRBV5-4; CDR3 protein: CASSLERDEKLFF; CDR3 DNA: TGTGCCAGCAGCTTGGAACGGGATGAAAAACTGTTTTTT
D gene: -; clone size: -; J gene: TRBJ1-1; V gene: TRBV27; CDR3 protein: CASSFNSYTEAFF; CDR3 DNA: TGTGCCAGCAGTTTCAATTCGTACACTGAAGCTTTCTTT
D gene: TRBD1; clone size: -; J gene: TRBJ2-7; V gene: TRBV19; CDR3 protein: CASSAGTGGYEQYF; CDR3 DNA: TGTGCCAGTAGCGCCGGGACAGGGGGGTACGAGCAGTACTTC
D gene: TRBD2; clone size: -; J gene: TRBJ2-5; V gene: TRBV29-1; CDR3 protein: CSVSGGSPYQETQYF; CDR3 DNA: TGCAGCGTGAGCGGGGGCAGCCCGTACCAAGAGACCCAGTACTTC
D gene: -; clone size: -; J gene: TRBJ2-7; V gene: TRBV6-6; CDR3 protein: CASSWNYEQYF; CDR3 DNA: TGTGCCAGCAGTTGGAACTACGAGCAGTACTTC
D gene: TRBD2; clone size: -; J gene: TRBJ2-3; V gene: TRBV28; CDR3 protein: CASSPFFERGTSTDTQYF; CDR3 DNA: TGTGCCAGCAGTCCGTTCTTCGAGCGGGGCACTAGCACAGATACGCAGTATTTT
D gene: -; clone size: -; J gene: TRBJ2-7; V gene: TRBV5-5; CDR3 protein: CASSLALASAYEQYF; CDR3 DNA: TGTGCCAGCAGCTTGGCCCTGGCATCCGCCTACGAGCAGTACTTC
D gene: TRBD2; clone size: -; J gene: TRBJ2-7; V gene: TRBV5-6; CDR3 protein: CASSNGLAGDYEQYF; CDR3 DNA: TGTGCCAGCAGCAACGGACTAGCGGGCGACTACGAGCAGTACTTC